This T cell receptor beta chain is drawn from a study of blood T cells in healthy people across ages (dated by TCRdb to between 2014 and 2016). Concerning the study at large: In model experiments, template switching captured about one uniquely barcoded TCR beta cDNA molecule for every two T cells. Two additional independent replicas of 1 million unique cDNA reads from the same blood draw were analyzed for two donors (one aged 18 to 30 and one aged 80 or older). The donors were split into four age groups: young (average approximately 16 years), middle-aged (39), aged (approximately 60) and long-lived (approximately 80). To avoid experimental bias, donors of different ages were distributed randomly across sequencing lanes. Age-related changes in TCR beta repertoire diversity were measured in the study by deep sequencing normalized with unique cDNA molecular identifiers. Findings and caveats that apply to the study as a whole: There was a strong correlation between observed TCR beta diversity and the percentage of naive T cells measured by flow cytometry. Observed TCR beta diversity per million T cells fell roughly linearly with age, and a significant reduction was already apparent by age about 36. Because donor CMV infection status was unknown, age-related changes in expanded clonotypes were potentially confounded. Because profiling used bulk unsorted PBMCs, naive and antigen-experienced compartments could not be compared conclusively. Total diversity estimates from one million sequenced T cells were considered lower bounds and underestimates. Compared with the aged group, the long-lived group had more naive CD4+ T cells, fewer expanded clones and increased TCR diversity, suggesting age selection.

Donors were 39 systemically healthy Caucasian individuals from Russia aged 6 to 90 years. Ten milliliters of peripheral blood were drawn from each donor into EDTA-treated Vacutainer tubes. Ficoll-Paque density-gradient centrifugation was used to isolate PBMCs, with at least 6.5 million per sample. Total RNA was extracted from PBMCs with Trizol reagent, with at least 5 micrograms obtained per sample. For every donor, flow cytometry on a PBMC aliquot measured the percentage of naive CD45RAhigh/CD27high T cells. Concerning this clonotype itself: Its binding antigen is unknown. No base qualities exist here, and no much larger clone lies one base off it.

Library prep was done by 5' RACE. The sequencing machine was an Illumina HiSeq 2500. A second PCR of roughly 7 to 11 cycles was performed with a sample-barcoded 5' primer and a J-beta primer mix. A template-switch 5' adaptor carrying 12 random nucleotides introduced a unique molecular identifier onto each TCR beta cDNA molecule. At least 2.5 million CDR3-containing paired-end reads were obtained from each sample. First-strand cDNA synthesis was performed from all RNA using the Mint cDNA synthesis kit, with priming by a TRBC-specific oligonucleotide. All cDNA was treated with uracil-DNA glycosylase and then went through a first 18-cycle PCR with the universal primers M1SS and BC2_uni_R. The authors' analysis ran thus. For normalization, 1 million high-quality reads were randomly selected from each sample, with every read carrying a distinct molecular identifier. Instead of being binned into consensus sequences, reads that shared molecular identifiers were thrown out. MiTCR, run with a Q25 quality threshold and the strictest error-elimination algorithm, handled CDR3 identification, clonotype clustering and error correction. A nonparametric unseen species model with Euler transformation was used to estimate lower-bound total TCR beta diversity. In TCRdb, the public reads were trimmed at Q25 with fastp and aligned with MiXCR, with productive beta chains retained. When rows share a CDR3 protein, they turn into one entry using the most common DNA and genes. The V and J calls come from TCRdb's annotation, not from the publication. Here the sample has hundreds of thousands of distinct CDR3 sequences; more than 40% occur a single time. The top ten hold roughly 19% of the sample.

Input material: blood. This TCR came from a man in his fifties or sixties in good health.

The DNA is as follows: TGTGCCAGCAGCGCAACAGGGATCTCCTACGAGCAGTACTTC. It is translated as CASSATGISYEQYF. The chain couples TRBV7-2 to TRBJ2-7; D gene: possibly TRBD1, on 6 matching bases. Sequences SGHTA (CDR1) and FQGNSA (CDR2) are obtained from the germline V gene. The CDR3 measures 14 amino acids from cysteine to phenylalanine. The read is trimmed to its CDR3 DNA, 42 bases read in frame from base 1. Deletion took 5 bases off V and 0 bases off J, with a span of 11 bases between the germline ends.